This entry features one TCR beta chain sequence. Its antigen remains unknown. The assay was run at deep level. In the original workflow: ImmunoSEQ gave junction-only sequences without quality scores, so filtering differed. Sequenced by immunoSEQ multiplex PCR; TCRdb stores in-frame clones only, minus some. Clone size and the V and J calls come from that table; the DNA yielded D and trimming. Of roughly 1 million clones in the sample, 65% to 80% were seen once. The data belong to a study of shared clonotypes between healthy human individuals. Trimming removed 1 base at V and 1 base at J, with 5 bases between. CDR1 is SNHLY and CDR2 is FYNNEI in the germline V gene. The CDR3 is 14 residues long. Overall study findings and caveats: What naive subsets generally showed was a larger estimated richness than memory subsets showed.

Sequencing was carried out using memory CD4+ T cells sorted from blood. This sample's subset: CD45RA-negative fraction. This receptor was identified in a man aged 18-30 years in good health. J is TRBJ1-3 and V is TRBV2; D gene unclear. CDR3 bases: TGTGCCAGCAGTGAAGAGGTATCTGGAAACACCATATATTTT. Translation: CASSEEVSGNTIYF.